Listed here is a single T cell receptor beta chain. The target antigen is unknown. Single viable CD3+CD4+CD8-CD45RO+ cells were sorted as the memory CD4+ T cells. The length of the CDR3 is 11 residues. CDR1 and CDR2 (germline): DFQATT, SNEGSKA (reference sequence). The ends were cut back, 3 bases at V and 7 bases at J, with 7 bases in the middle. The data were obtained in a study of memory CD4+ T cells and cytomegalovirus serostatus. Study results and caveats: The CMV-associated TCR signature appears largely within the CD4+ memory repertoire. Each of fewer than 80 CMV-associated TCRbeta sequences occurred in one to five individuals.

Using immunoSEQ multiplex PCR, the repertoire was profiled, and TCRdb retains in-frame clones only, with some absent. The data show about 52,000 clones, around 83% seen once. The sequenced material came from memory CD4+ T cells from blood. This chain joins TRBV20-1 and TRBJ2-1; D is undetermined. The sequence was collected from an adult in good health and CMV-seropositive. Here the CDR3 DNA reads TGCAGTGCTAGCGGCCCTAATGAGCAGTTCTTC. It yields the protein CSASGPNEQFF.